This T cell receptor beta chain was captured by sequencing in a study of T cells in localized non-small cell lung cancer. Study-wide results and limits: Multi-region tumor sequencing was not done, so intratumor heterogeneity could not be excluded. Higher T cell density in the blood was associated with longer overall survival, whereas higher adjacent-lung clonality associated with shorter survival. Uninvolved adjacent lung, not tumor, had the highest T cell clonality.

Germline loops: CDR1 MNHEY, CDR2 SVGAGI. This CDR3 is built from 15 residues. V dropped 6 bases and J dropped 3 bases, with 17 bases sitting between them. This clone was seen just once. Its target is not known. Clones were sequenced by immunoSEQ multiplex PCR, and TCRdb holds only the in-frame ones, with some missing. The data show 45,000 to 55,000 clones, 70% to 85% seen once. The chain couples TRBV6-5 to TRBJ1-2, with a possible D match to TRBD1 (5 bases). The TCR was taken from a man between 35 and 75 years old with stage I squamous cell lung carcinoma. This specimen consisted of peripheral blood, obtained before any cancer treatment. CDR3 sequence reads: CASRRDWERDYGYTF. The CDR3 DNA reads as TGTGCCAGCAGGCGGGACTGGGAGAGGGACTATGGCTACACCTTC.